These 14 T cell receptor beta chains came from one sample sequenced in a study of vaccination and CD4 T cells after COVID-19. Scientists ran DNA taken from cultured CD4+ T cells through the Oncomine TCR Beta short-read assay for sequencing. TCRdb itself ran the PCR reads through MiXCR, one entry per CDR3 protein. This sample has 20,000 to 25,000 distinct CDR3 sequences; roughly 44% occur once, and the top ten carry approximately 5%. The time point here: late sampling 161 to 241 days after vaccination in a few convalescent patients. Treatment reported: roughly 11-day PBMC culture with coronavirus spike peptide pools or control peptides (ViraFEST assay). These receptors have no known antigen. The sequencing here drew on CD4+ T cells from blood, cultured in vitro, taken about 7 months after SARS-CoV-2 vaccination. These receptors were obtained from a human donor who had recovered from COVID-19.

This sequence joins TRBV24-1 and TRBJ2-2; 12 positions agree with TRBD2. Trimming cost V 5 bases and J 7 bases; bases outside gene matches: 7. The CDR3 contains 16 residues. CDR1 KGHDR and CDR2 SFDVKD come from the germline V gene. The CDR3 here is CATSAPTSGRIGELFF. CDR3 nucleotides: TGTGCCACCAGTGCCCCAACTAGCGGGAGGATCGGGGAGCTGTTTTTT.

This rearrangement joins TRBV10-3 to TRBJ1-5; the match to TRBD1 covers 7 bases. The CDR3 has 16 residues. V lost 3 bases, J lost 1 base, and 6 bases stayed unmatched. Germline CDR1 is ENHRY and CDR2 is SYGVKD. The CDR3 is CAISDGTVVSNQPQHF. CDR3 coding DNA: TGTGCCATCAGTGACGGGACAGTTGTAAGCAATCAGCCCCAGCATTTT.

This clonotype was observed a few times. The rearrangement uses TRBV7-9 and TRBJ2-5; D gene unclear. Germline CDR1 and CDR2: SEHNR and FQNEAQ (reference sequence). Trimming removed 1 base from V and 2 bases from J, with 5 bases in between. The CDR3 is made up of 13 amino acids. CDR3 DNA: TGTGCCAGCAGCTTAGAGGCGCAAGAGACCCAGTACTTC. Its protein is CASSLEAQETQYF.

The rearrangement uses TRBV20-1 and TRBJ2-1, with TRBD2 identical over 9 bases. Germline lookup yields CDR1 DFQATT and CDR2 SNEGSKA (reference sequence). CDR3 length: 18 amino acids. Trimming took 3 bases from V and 7 from J; bases not matched to a gene: 19. The CDR3: CSARLRQGISGRLNEQFF. The CDR3 DNA sequence: TGCAGTGCTAGGCTTCGTCAGGGGATCAGCGGGAGGTTGAATGAGCAGTTCTTC.

The V and J genes are TRBV18 and TRBJ2-7, with 7 bases fitting TRBD1. This CDR3 is 14 amino acids long. CDR1 is KGHSH and CDR2 is LQKENI in the germline V gene. Trimming removed 3 bases from V and 3 bases from J; junction bases left unmatched: 5. The CDR3 loop is CASSPEQGNYEQYF. CDR3 nucleotide sequence: TGTGCCAGCTCACCGGAACAGGGGAACTACGAGCAGTACTTC. The whole variable domain, filled in from reference TRBV18 and TRBJ2-7, reads NAGVMQNPRHLVRRRGQEARLRCSPMKGHSHVYWYRQLPEEGLKFMVYLQKENIIDESGMPKERFSAEFPKEGPSILRIQQVVRGDSAAYFCASSPEQGNYEQYFGPGTRLTVT.

The V gene is TRBV20-1, the J gene TRBJ2-1, with 12 bases identical to TRBD2. In germline, CDR1 is DFQATT, CDR2 SNEGSKA (reference sequence). V was pared by 4 bases and J by 2 bases, with 9 bases of the junction left unmatched. This CDR3 is built from 17 residues. CDR3 DNA sequence: TGCAGTGCTACCGGACTAGCGGGACTCCAAACCTACAATGAGCAGTTCTTC. Protein: CSATGLAGLQTYNEQFF.

This chain's CDR3 is CATSRDRGSGANVLTF. The CDR3 DNA reads TGTGCCACCAGCAGAGACAGGGGGTCTGGGGCCAACGTCCTGACTTTC. The chain employs TRBV15 and TRBJ2-6, with TRBD1 matching over 7 bases. The V gene's germline CDR1 is LNHNV and CDR2 YYDKDF (reference sequence). The length of the CDR3 is 16 residues. The junction had 0 bases not matched to a gene; V was cut back by 0 bases and J by 1 base.

This rearrangement joins TRBV28 to TRBJ2-1, with D hard to call. Between the trimmed V and J ends, which lost 5 bases and 9 bases, there was a span of 14 bases. Germline CDR1 reads MDHEN; CDR2 reads SYDVKM. The CDR3 loop spans 13 amino acids. The CDR3 loop reads CASSHRQVREQFF. As DNA, the CDR3 is TGTGCCAGCAGTCATCGGCAGGTGCGTGAGCAGTTCTTC.

CDR3 coding DNA: TGTGCCAGCAGCTTTCTTCTTGGGGCCCAGTACTTC. This translates into CASSFLLGAQYF. The chain couples TRBV7-6 to TRBJ2-5; D gene unclear. This CDR3 has 12 residues. Trimming shortened V by 3 bases and J by 9 bases, and 11 bases separated the two germline ends. The germline gives CDR1 SGHVS, CDR2 FNYEAQ.

V gene TRBV27 combines with J gene TRBJ1-5; the D gene is possibly TRBD1 (6 bases). V lost 5 bases to trimming and J lost 7 bases, with 18 bases between them. The V gene's germline CDR1 is MNHEY and CDR2 SMNVEV (reference sequence). The CDR3 covers 15 residues. This chain's CDR3 is CASSPLQGSRQPQHF. The CDR3 region has the DNA TGTGCCAGCAGTCCTTTACAGGGTTCGCGACAGCCCCAGCATTTT.

By frequency in the sample, this clonotype is medium-sized. As DNA, the CDR3 is TGTGCCAGCAGCTTGGACACCGGTTCCTACACCTTC. Its protein is CASSLDTGSYTF. The chain has TRBV7-9 and TRBJ1-2, with a weak D call TRBD1 (5 bases). Germline CDR1 and CDR2: SEHNR and FQNEAQ (reference sequence). V was cut by 3 bases and J by 10 bases, with 12 bases left in between. This CDR3 has 12 amino acids.

The V and J genes are TRBV20-1 and TRBJ2-7; 12 bases line up with TRBD2. V gave up 1 base and J gave up 3 bases; unmatched junction bases: 1. The CDR3 totals 14 residues. Germline lookup yields CDR1 DFQATT and CDR2 SNEGSKA (reference sequence). The CDR3 region has the DNA TGCAGTGCTAGAGGGACTAGCGGGATCTACGAGCAGTACTTC. The encoded protein is CSARGTSGIYEQYF.

This chain joins TRBV24-1 and TRBJ2-1; D may match TRBD1 or TRBD2 (6 bases each). Trimming took off 9 bases at V and 8 bases at J, with 16 bases between the two ends. The CDR3 has 13 amino acids. The germline CDR1 and CDR2 sequences are KGHDR and SFDVKD. In DNA form, the CDR3 reads TGTGCCACCGAAGGAGGGGGGAGAGATGAGCAGTTCTTC. Translated, it gives CATEGGGRDEQFF.

This rearrangement joins TRBV6-1 to TRBJ2-1, with 12 bases identical to TRBD2. Germline V gene sequence: CDR1 MNHNS, CDR2 SASEGT. This CDR3 contains 16 residues. V dropped 5 bases and J dropped 3; count of bases not matched to a gene: 5. The CDR3 DNA is TGTGCCAGCAGTCCCCTAGCGGGAGGGAACTACAATGAGCAGTTCTTC. Translating it yields CASSPLAGGNYNEQFF.